Sequencing of this T cell receptor (beta chain) was carried out in a study of shared clonotypes between healthy human individuals. Across the whole study: Participating donors consisted of two women and a few men aged 18 to 49. Donors had three CD4 naive, three CD4 memory, two CD8 naive and one CD8 memory plate apiece.

Investigators divided CD4+ cells into CD45RA+ naive and CD45RA-negative memory subsets. The germline V gene has CDR1 MNHNY and CDR2 SVGAGI (reference sequence). The CDR3 length is 16 residues. V trimming: 0 bases; J trimming: 1 base; junction bases outside the gene matches: 6. The study, taken as a whole, reports: Generally, naive subsets came out with larger estimated richness than memory subsets.

With regard to this clone: Its antigen is not known.

TCRdb's table, derived via immunoSEQ multiplex PCR, lists solely in-frame clones and lacks some. The sample includes millions of clones, approximately 95% of them seen just once. This receptor was taken from a man between 18 and 35 years old in good health. Some clones in this sample may be carry-over from other donors' samples. This sequence joins TRBV6-6 and TRBJ2-7; 7 nucleotides align to TRBD1. Sample: naive CD4+ T cells from PBMCs. Subset of the sample: CD45RA+ positively selected. The CDR3 DNA is TGTGCCAGCAGTTACTCGAACAGGGGTAGGTCCTACGAGCAGTACTTC. Protein product: CASSYSNRGRSYEQYF.